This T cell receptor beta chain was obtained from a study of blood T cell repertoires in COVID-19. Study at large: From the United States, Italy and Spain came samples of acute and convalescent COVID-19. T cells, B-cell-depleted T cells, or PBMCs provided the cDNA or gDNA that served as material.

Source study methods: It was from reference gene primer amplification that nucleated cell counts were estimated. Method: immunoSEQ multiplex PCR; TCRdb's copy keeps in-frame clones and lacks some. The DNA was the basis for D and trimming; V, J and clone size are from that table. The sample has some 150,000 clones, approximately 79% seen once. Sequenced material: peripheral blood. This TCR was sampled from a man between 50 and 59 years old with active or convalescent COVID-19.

In DNA, the CDR3 is TGTGCCAGCAGTGAGTCTCGGTTCCAGCCCCAGCATTTT. It encodes CASSESRFQPQHF. The V and J genes are TRBV6-1 and TRBJ1-5; D is ambiguous. The V gene lost 3 bases and the J gene lost 7 bases, with 10 bases spanning the gap. CDR1 and CDR2 (germline): MNHNS, SASEGT. This CDR3 is 13 amino acids long.